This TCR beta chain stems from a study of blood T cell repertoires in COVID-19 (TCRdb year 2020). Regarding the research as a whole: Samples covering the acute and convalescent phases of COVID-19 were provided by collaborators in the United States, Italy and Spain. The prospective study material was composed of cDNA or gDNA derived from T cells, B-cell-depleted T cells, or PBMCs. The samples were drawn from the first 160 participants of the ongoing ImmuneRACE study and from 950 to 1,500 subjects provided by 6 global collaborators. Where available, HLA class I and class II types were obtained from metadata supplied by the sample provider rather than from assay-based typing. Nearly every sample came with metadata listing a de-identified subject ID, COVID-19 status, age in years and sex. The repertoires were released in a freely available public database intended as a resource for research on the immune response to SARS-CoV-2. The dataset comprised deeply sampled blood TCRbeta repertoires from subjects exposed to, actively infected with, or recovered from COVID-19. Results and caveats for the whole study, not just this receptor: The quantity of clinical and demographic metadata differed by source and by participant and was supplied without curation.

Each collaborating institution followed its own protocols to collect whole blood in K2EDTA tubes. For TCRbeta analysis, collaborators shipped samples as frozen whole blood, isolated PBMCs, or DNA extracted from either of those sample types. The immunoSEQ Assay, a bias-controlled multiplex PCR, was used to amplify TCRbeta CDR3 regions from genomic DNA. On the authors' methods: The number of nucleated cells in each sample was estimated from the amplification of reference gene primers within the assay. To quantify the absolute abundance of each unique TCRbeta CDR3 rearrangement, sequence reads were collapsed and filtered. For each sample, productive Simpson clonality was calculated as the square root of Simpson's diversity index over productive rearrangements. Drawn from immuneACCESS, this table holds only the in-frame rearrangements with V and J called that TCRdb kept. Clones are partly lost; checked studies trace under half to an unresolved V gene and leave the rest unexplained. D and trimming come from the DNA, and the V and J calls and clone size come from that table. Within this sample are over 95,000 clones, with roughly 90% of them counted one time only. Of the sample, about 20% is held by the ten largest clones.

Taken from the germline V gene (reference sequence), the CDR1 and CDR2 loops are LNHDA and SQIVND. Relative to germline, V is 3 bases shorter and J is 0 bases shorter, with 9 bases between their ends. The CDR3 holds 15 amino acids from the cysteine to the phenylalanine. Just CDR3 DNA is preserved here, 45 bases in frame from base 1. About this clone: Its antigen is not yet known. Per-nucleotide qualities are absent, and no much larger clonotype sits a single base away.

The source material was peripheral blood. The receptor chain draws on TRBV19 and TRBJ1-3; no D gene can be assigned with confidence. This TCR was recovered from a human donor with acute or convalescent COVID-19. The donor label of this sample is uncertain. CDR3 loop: CASSMQAISGNTIYF. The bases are TGTGCCAGTAGTATGCAGGCGATCTCTGGAAACACCATATATTTT.